This T cell receptor beta chain was sequenced during a study of Ad26.COV2.S vaccination and SARS-CoV-2 variants. Whole-study context: Donor was one of the participants in the Ad26.COV2.S arm of the COV1001 trial.

Only in-frame clones appear in the TCRdb table, and some are missing; sequencing was by immunoSEQ multiplex PCR. The sample holds about 420,000 clones, around nine tenths seen once. Treatment denoted: some 20 received Ad26.COV2.S at low or high dose, single or two shots; roughly five received placebo; per-sample allocation not given. The study sampled participants on day 63 after the first vaccine or placebo injection. This CDR3 comprises 15 residues. The ends were cut back, 7 bases at V and 4 bases at J, with 17 bases in the middle. Germline loops: CDR1 MGHRA, CDR2 YSYEKL. This chain joins TRBV4-1 and TRBJ2-1, with TRBD2 as a possible D gene (6 bases). Material: peripheral blood, obtained in a trial of Ad26.COV2.S vaccine versus placebo. The TCR sequence derives from a person between 18 and 60 years old who received the Ad26.COV2.S COVID-19 vaccine or a placebo. CDR3 in amino acids: CASTRAPGLYNEQFF. Here the CDR3 DNA reads TGCGCCAGCACCCGTGCGCCGGGACTTTACAATGAGCAGTTCTTC.